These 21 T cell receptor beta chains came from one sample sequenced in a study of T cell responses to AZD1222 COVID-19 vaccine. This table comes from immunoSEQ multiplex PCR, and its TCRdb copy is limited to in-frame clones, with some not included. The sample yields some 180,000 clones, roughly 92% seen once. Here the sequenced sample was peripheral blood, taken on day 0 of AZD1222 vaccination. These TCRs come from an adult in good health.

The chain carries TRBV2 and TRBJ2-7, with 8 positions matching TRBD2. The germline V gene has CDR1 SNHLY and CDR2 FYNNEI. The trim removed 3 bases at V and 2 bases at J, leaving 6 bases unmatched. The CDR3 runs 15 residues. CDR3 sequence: CASSEERGTAYEQYF. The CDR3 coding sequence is TGTGCCAGCAGTGAGGAGCGGGGGACCGCCTACGAGCAGTACTTC.

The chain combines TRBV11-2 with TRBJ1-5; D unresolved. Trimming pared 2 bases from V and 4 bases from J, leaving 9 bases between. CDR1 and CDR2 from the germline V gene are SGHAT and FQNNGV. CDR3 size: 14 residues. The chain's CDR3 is CASSLSGSNQPQHF. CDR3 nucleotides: TGTGCCAGCAGCTTATCGGGCAGTAATCAGCCCCAGCATTTT. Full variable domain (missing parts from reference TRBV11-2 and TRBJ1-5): EAGVAQSPRYKIIEKRQSVAFWCNPISGHATLYWYQQILGQGPKLLIQFQNNGVVDDSQLPKDRFSAERLKGVDSTLKIQPAKLEDSAVYLCASSLSGSNQPQHFGDGTRLSIL.

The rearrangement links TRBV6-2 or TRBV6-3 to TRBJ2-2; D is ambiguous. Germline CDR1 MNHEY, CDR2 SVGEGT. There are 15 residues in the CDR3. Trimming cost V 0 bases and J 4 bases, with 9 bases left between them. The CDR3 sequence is CASSYSAIATGELFF. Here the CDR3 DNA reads TGTGCCAGCAGTTACTCGGCGATAGCCACCGGGGAGCTGTTTTTT.

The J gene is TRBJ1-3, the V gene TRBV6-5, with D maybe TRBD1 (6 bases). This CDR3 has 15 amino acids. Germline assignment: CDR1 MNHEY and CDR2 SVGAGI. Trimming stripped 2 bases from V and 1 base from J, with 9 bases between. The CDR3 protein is CASSYQDSSGNTIYF. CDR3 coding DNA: TGTGCCAGCAGTTACCAGGACAGTTCTGGAAACACCATATATTTT.

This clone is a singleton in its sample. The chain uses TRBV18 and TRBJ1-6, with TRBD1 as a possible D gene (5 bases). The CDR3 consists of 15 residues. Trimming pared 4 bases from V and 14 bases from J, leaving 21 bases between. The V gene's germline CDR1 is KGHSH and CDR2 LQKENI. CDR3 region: CASSRADSAGRALHF. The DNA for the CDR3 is TGTGCCAGCTCACGGGCCGACAGCGCCGGGCGGGCCCTCCACTTT.

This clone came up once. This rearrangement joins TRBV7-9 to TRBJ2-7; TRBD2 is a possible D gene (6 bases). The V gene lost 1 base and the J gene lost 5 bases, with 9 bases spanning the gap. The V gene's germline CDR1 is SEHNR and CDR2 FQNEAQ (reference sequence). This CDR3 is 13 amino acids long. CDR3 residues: CASSLVGEDEQYF. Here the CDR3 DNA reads TGTGCCAGCAGCTTAGTAGGGGAGGACGAGCAGTACTTC.

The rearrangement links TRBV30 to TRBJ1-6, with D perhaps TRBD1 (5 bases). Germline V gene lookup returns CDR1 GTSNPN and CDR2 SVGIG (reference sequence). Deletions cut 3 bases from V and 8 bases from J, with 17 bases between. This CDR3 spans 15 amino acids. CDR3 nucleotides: TGTGCCTGGAGGCCGTACCAGGGAGGTCATTCACCCCTCCACTTT. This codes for CAWRPYQGGHSPLHF.

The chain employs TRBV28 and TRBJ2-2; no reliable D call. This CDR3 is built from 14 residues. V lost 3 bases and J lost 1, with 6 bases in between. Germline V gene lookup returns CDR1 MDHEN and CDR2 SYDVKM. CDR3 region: CASSLSGNTGELFF. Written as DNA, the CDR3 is TGTGCCAGCAGTTTGTCAGGGAACACCGGGGAGCTGTTTTTT. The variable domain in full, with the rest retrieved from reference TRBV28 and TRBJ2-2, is DVKVTQSSRYLVKRTGEKVFLECVQDMDHENMFWYRQDPGLGLRLIYFSYDVKMKEKGDIPEGYSVSREKKERFSLILESASTNQTSMYLCASSLSGNTGELFFGEGSRLTVL.

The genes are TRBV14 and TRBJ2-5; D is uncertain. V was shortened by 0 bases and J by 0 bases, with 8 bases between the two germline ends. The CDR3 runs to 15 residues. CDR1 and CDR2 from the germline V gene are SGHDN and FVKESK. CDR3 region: CASSQDLGYQETQYF. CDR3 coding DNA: TGTGCCAGCAGCCAAGATCTCGGGTACCAAGAGACCCAGTACTTC.

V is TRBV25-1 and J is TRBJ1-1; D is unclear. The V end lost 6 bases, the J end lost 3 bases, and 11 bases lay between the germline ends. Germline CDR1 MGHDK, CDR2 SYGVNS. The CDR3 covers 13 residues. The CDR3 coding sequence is TGTGCCAGCAGGATGGGCGGGTACACTGAAGCTTTCTTT. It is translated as CASRMGGYTEAFF.

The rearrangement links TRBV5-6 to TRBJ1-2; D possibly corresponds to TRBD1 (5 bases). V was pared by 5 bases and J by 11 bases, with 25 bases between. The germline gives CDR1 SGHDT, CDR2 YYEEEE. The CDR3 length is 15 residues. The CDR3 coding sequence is TGTGCCAGCAGAACAACAGCGGGACGGAGGCTCCCTTACACCTTC. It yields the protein CASRTTAGRRLPYTF.

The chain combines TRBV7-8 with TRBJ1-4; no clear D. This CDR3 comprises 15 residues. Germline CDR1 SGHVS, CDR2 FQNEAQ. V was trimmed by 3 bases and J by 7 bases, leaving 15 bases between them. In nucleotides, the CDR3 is TGTGCCAGCAGCTTGCGGGCTGGTTTGGGTGAAAAACTGTTTTTT. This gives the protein CASSLRAGLGEKLFF.

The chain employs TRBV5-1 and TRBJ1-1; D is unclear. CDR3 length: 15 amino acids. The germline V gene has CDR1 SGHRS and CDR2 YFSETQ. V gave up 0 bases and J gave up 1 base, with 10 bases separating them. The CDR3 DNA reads TGCGCCAGCAGCTTGGAACCAAGAGGGAACACTGAAGCTTTCTTT. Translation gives CASSLEPRGNTEAFF.

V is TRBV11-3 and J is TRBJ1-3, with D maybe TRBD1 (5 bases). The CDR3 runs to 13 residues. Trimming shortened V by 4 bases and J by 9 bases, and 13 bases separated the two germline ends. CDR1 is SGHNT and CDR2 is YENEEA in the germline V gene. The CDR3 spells CASSSQAAGTIYF. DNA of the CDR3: TGTGCCAGCAGCTCACAGGCAGCTGGCACCATATATTTT.

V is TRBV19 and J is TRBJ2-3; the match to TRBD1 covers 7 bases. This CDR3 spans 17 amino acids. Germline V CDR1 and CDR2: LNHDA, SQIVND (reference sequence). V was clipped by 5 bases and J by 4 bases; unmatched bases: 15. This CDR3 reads CASSPGPWTGRADTQYF. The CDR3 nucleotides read TGTGCCAGTAGTCCCGGCCCTTGGACAGGTCGGGCAGATACGCAGTATTTT.

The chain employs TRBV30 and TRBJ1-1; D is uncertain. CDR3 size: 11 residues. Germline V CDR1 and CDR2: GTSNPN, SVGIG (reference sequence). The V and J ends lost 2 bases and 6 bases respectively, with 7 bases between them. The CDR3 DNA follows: TGTGCCTGGAGTCTGGTCGCTGAAGCTTTCTTT. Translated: CAWSLVAEAFF.

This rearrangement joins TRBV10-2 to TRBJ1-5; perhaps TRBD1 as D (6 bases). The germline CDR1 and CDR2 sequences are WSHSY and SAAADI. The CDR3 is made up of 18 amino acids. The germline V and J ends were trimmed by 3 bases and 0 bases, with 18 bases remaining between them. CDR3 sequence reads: CASSDQDSGLHSNQPQHF. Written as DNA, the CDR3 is TGCGCCAGCAGTGATCAGGACAGTGGGCTCCATAGCAATCAGCCCCAGCATTTT.

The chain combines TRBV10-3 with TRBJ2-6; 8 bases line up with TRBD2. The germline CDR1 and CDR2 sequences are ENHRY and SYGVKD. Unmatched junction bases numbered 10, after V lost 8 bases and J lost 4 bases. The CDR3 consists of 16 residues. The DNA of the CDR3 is TGTGCCATCCGGGAGGGCGGGGGCTTCGGGGCCAACGTCCTGACTTTC. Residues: CAIREGGGFGANVLTF.

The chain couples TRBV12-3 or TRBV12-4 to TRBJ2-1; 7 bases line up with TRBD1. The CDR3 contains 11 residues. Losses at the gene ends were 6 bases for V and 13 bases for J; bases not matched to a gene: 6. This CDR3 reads CASSPDRVQFF. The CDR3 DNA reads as TGTGCCAGCAGCCCCGACAGGGTCCAGTTCTTC.

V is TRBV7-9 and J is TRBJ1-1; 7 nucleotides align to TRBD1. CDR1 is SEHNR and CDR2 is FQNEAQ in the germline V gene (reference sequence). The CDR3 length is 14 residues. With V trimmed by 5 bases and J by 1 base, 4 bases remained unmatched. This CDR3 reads CASSRRTGNTEAFF. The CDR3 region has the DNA TGTGCCAGCAGCCGAAGGACAGGGAACACTGAAGCTTTCTTT.

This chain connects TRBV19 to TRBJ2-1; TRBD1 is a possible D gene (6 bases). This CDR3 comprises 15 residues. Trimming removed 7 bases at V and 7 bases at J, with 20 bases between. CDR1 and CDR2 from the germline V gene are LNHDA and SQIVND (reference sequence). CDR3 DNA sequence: TGTGCCAGTACCCAAAGGGGGAGCTCGGCTAATGAGCAGTTCTTC. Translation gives CASTQRGSSANEQFF.